This T cell receptor beta chain comes out of a study of blood T cell repertoires in COVID-19. Profiled with immunoSEQ multiplex PCR; TCRdb holds only in-frame clones, not every one. Here the sample spans 300,000 to 450,000 clones, more than 70% being singletons. Germline trimming cut 4 bases from V and 2 bases from J; bases unmatched to any gene: 13. Germline V gene lookup returns CDR1 LGHDT and CDR2 YNNKEL (reference sequence). The CDR3 runs 17 residues. The clonotype originates from a woman younger than 35 who had recovered from COVID-19. Sample: PBMCs or T cells enriched from blood (not recorded which). V is TRBV3-1 (or the pseudogene TRBV3-2) and J is TRBJ1-2; 7 nucleotides line up with TRBD1. In nucleotides, the CDR3 is TGTGCCAGCAGCCGGCCGGACAGGCTTGGAAAAAACTATGGCTACACCTTC. This codes for CASSRPDRLGKNYGYTF.